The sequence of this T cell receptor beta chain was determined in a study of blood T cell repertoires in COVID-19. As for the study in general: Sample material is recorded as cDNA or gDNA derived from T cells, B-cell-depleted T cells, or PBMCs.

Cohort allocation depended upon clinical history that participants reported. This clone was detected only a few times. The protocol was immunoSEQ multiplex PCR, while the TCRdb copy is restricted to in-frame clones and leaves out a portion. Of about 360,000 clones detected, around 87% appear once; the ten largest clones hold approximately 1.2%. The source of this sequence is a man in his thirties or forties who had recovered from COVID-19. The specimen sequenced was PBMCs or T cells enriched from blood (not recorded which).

CDR3 nucleotides: TGTGCCAGCAGTGAACATCGGGGAGGTAATTCACCCCTCCACTTT. Its protein product is CASSEHRGGNSPLHF. The chain links TRBV6-1 to TRBJ1-6; D unclear. The CDR3 sequence is 15 residues long. From germline, CDR1 is MNHNS and CDR2 SASEGT. Deletions cut 2 bases from V and 6 bases from J, with 11 bases between.